This TCR beta chain originates from a study of shared clonotypes between healthy human individuals. Study overall: Serving as donors were a couple of women and a few men, whose ages spanned 18 to 49.

TCRdb's copy holds only in-frame clones and misses some; the assay was immunoSEQ multiplex PCR. The sample lists over a million clones, over 95% occurring once. Broader study findings: Memory subsets generally showed lower estimated richness than naive subsets. The four-donor shared clonotypes exceeded non-shared clonotypes in generation probability, with non-shared ones scoring lower. Between a handful of donors, naive CD4 clonotypes were shared at a level of about 5%.

As regards this clone: What it recognizes is unknown.

This CDR3 has 16 residues. V shed 1 base, J shed 0 bases, and the junction held 5 bases outside the gene matches. Per the germline V gene, CDR1 is SGHTA and CDR2 is FQGNSA. The clonotype comes from a young man in good health. The V and J genes are TRBV7-2 and TRBJ2-7; TRBD2 matches 8 bases. The sample taken for sequencing was naive CD4+ T cells sorted from blood. As to subset: CD45RA+ positively selected. The CDR3 DNA is TGTGCCAGCAGCTTAGTATCCACTAGCGGCTCCTACGAGCAGTACTTC. It yields the protein CASSLVSTSGSYEQYF.